This TCR beta chain was sequenced for a study of blood T cell repertoires in COVID-19. Clones were read by immunoSEQ multiplex PCR, and TCRdb kept only the in-frame ones, dropping some. The table shows about 150,000 clones, with around 80% occurring only once. The sequencing sample was made of peripheral blood. This TCR came from a human donor with acute or convalescent COVID-19. The donor label of this sample is uncertain.

The CDR3 DNA sequence: TGTGCCAGCAGGGGACAGCAGAACACTGAAGCTTTCTTT. Its protein is CASRGQQNTEAFF. The gene calls are TRBV6-6 and TRBJ1-1; TRBD1 matches 7 bases. Unmatched junction bases numbered 2, after V lost 6 bases and J lost 1 base. The germline V gene has CDR1 MNHNY and CDR2 SVGAGI (reference sequence). This CDR3 contains 13 residues.